This TCR beta chain appears in the sequencing data of a study of T-cell memory formation after mild COVID-19. Overall study: Among the donors, TCR clusters were largely specific to each donor.

Study results and caveats: Researchers could not confirm that second-wave clones peaking on day 37 targeted SARS-CoV-2. Clones shrinking between day 15 and 85 showed a balanced CD4/CD8 split, and those that grew later tilted toward CD4+. Cross-reactive memory apparently joined, as some responding clones appeared in pre-infection memory.

One entry per CDR3 protein, called by TCRdb with MiXCR from the 5' RACE reads. This sample has some 440,000 distinct CDR3 sequences, with 20% to 25% found just once. On this clonotype itself: What it recognizes is unknown.

Between the trimmed V and J ends, which lost 4 bases and 4 bases, there was a span of 17 bases. The CDR3 runs 15 residues. Germline V lookup: CDR1 SGHVS, CDR2 FNYEAQ. The TCR comes from an adult woman who had mild COVID-19 (a few samples of this study predate the infection). Cell type and time point are not known. The sequencing sample was made of PBMCs or a T cell subset sorted from them (not recorded which). This rearrangement joins TRBV7-6 to TRBJ2-7, with D possibly being TRBD1 (6 bases). The CDR3 DNA reads as TGTGCCAGCAGCTCCGATCAGGGGACCCTATACGAGCAGTACTTC. It translates to CASSSDQGTLYEQYF.